Each of the 9 T cell receptor beta chains below was sequenced from the same sample in a study of identical twins. TCRdb re-derived calls from the 5' RACE reads in MiXCR, one entry per CDR3 protein. The top ten hold about 0.27% of the sample, which has 1.5 million to 2 million distinct CDR3 sequences, about 32% seen once. The specimen sequenced was cord blood. The receptors shown here come from a newborn girl in good health.

The rearrangement uses TRBV20-1 and TRBJ2-3; 7 positions match TRBD2. Trimming at V came to 3 bases and at J to 1 base, leaving 4 bases not matched to a gene. Germline V CDR1 and CDR2: DFQATT, SNEGSKA (reference sequence). This CDR3 has 14 amino acids. CDR3 sequence reads: CSARCRGGTDTQYF. DNA of the CDR3: TGCAGTGCTAGGTGCCGGGGGGGCACAGATACGCAGTATTTT.

The chain couples TRBV20-1 to TRBJ2-1; 11 nucleotides match TRBD2. Trimming removed 5 bases from V and 6 bases from J; junction bases left unmatched: 9. The germline gives CDR1 DFQATT, CDR2 SNEGSKA (reference sequence). This CDR3 spans 15 amino acids. CDR3 residues: CSALFSGGAGNEQFF. The CDR3 coding sequence is TGCAGTGCTCTGTTTAGCGGGGGGGCCGGCAATGAGCAGTTCTTC.

The chain employs TRBV6-5 and TRBJ2-1; perhaps TRBD2 as D (6 bases). Germline CDR1 reads MNHEY; CDR2 reads SVGAGI. V lost 4 bases, J lost 10 bases, and 14 bases lay in between. The CDR3 extends over 13 amino acids. The CDR3 spells CASSFAWLAEQFF. In nucleotides, the CDR3 is TGTGCCAGCAGTTTCGCCTGGCTAGCGGAGCAGTTCTTC.

The sample holds many counts of this clonotype. The chain couples TRBV25-1 to TRBJ1-2, with TRBD1 identical over 7 bases. CDR3 length: 17 amino acids. The V and J ends lost 4 bases and 6 bases, in that order; junction bases with no gene match: 17. CDR1 is MGHDK, CDR2 SYGVNS, per germline. DNA of the CDR3: TGTGCCAGCAGTGCCCACAGGGGCTCCGTTTCCACCGATGGCTACACCTTC. It encodes CASSAHRGSVSTDGYTF.

This clonotype has only a few counts. V and J are TRBV5-1 and TRBJ2-3; D remains ambiguous. Germline CDR1 and CDR2: SGHRS and YFSETQ. Between the trimmed V and J ends, which lost 4 bases and 0 bases, there was a span of 12 bases. The CDR3 spans 15 residues. CDR3 amino acids: CASSPLTPSTDTQYF. CDR3 coding DNA: TGCGCCAGCAGCCCCCTAACTCCTAGCACAGATACGCAGTATTTT. Supplemented by reference TRBV5-1 and TRBJ2-3, the full variable domain reads KAGVTQTPRYLIKTRGQQVTLSCSPISGHRSVSWYQQTPGQGLQFLFEYFSETQRNKGNFPGRFSGRQFSNSRSEMNVSTLELGDSALYLCASSPLTPSTDTQYFGPGTRLTVL.

This clonotype was picked up a small number of times. The chain carries TRBV7-8 and TRBJ2-7; D gene uncertain. V lost 3 bases, J lost 2 bases, and 14 bases lay in between. The germline CDR1 and CDR2 sequences are SGHVS and FQNEAQ. This CDR3 is 15 amino acids long. The CDR3 sequence: CASSLYEAFTYEQYF. The CDR3 nucleotides read TGTGCCAGCAGCTTGTACGAAGCGTTCACCTACGAGCAGTACTTC.

The chain has TRBV21-1 and TRBJ2-4; the tabulated D call, TRBD2, remains unverified against the DNA. TRBV21-1 represents a pseudogene. This CDR3 comprises 16 residues. The CDR3 sequence: CASSRPPRTSGNIQYF. The CDR3 region has the DNA TGTGCCAGCAGCAGACCCCCACGTACTAGCGGAAACATTCAGTACTTC.

The V gene is TRBV29-1, the J gene TRBJ1-2; 11 bases are shared with TRBD1. V lost 2 bases to trimming and J lost 10 bases; unmatched junction nucleotides: 6. In germline, CDR1 is SQVTM, CDR2 ANQGSEA. This CDR3 is built from 13 residues. The CDR3 bases are TGCAGCGTTGAACCCGGGACAGGGGGTTACTACACCTTC. This codes for CSVEPGTGGYYTF.

For the CDR3, the DNA is TGTGCCAGCAGTATTACAGGGAACACTGAAGCTTTCTTT. It translates to CASSITGNTEAFF. The gene calls are TRBV6-1 and TRBJ1-1; possibly TRBD1 for D (5 bases). V lost 5 bases to trimming and J lost 1 base, with 8 bases between them. Germline V gene sequence: CDR1 MNHNS, CDR2 SASEGT. CDR3 length: 13 residues.